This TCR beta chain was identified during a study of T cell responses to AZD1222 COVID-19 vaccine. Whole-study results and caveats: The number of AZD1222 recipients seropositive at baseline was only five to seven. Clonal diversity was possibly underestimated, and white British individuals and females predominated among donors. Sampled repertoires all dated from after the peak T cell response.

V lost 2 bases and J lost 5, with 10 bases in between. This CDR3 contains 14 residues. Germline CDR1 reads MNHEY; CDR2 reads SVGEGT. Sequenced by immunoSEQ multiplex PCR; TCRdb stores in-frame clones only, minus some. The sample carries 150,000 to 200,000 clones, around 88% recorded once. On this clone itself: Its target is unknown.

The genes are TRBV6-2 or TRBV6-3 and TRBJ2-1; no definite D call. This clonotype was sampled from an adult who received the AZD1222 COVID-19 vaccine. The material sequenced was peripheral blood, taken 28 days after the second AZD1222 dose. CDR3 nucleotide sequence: TGTGCCAGCAGTTACCGGGCAGCCAACAATGAGCAGTTCTTC. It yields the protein CASSYRAANNEQFF.